The clone carrying this TCR beta chain was seen only once. What it recognizes is unknown. After removal of 4 bases from V and 0 bases from J, the junction contained 8 bases not matched to a gene. Germline V gives CDR1 SGHDN, CDR2 FVKESK. The CDR3 runs to 17 residues. As to time point: after dendritic cell vaccination, including at tumor progression/relapse. Primers: 60 V beta forward and 13 J beta reverse. Assay used: immunoSEQ multiplex PCR; TCRdb lists only in-frame clones, some missing. Here the sample spans 50,000 to 75,000 clones, about 83% being singletons. The source of the sample is a study of glioma-infiltrating T cells after dendritic cell vaccination. Study outcomes and limitations: The cohort had few patients with full blood and tumor sets.

The chain combines TRBV14 with TRBJ1-4, with 7 positions matching TRBD1. Source: blood, taken after dendritic cell vaccination. The TCR sequence derives from a human donor with glioblastoma. CDR3 sequence (DNA): TGTGCCAGCAGCCTAGCCGGGACAGATACAACTAATGAAAAACTGTTTTTT. It translates to CASSLAGTDTTNEKLFF.